This T cell receptor (beta chain) was identified during a study of OX40 agonist ivuxolimab in advanced cancers. Study information: Treatment of patients was with ivuxolimab, an agonistic anti-OX40 (CD134) antibody. Cohort: around 86% men, mean age about 62, aged roughly 23 to 90. The study, taken as a whole, reports: Circulating CD4+ and CD8+ T cells showed clonal expansion by week 6 at 0.1 to 3.0 mg/kg. Antigen specificity remained undetermined for the expanded peripheral T cells.

V lost 5 bases to trimming and J lost 9 bases, with 20 bases between them. CDR1 is WSHSY, CDR2 SAAADI, per germline. The CDR3 is 15 amino acids. Comments on this clone: Its matching antigen is unknown.

Sequencing used immunoSEQ multiplex PCR; TCRdb keeps in-frame clones, though not all of them. The sample carries around 53,000 clones, roughly 79% recorded once. This TCR derives from an adult with an advanced solid tumor such as melanoma, head and neck, liver or kidney cancer. The material sequenced was CD4+ or CD8+ T cells sorted from blood, taken in a trial of the OX40 agonist ivuxolimab. The chain recombines TRBV10-2 with TRBJ1-5; D not resolved. The CDR3 nucleotides are TGCGCCAGCAGTCTAGGCCAGGAGGGAGGATGGCCCCAGCATTTT. Its protein product is CASSLGQEGGWPQHF.